These 10 T cell receptor beta chains were sequenced from one sample in a study of cytomegalovirus exposure and HLA in healthy donors. Primers for the PCR totalled 60 Vbeta and 13 Jbeta. Produced via immunoSEQ multiplex PCR; TCRdb's table is partial and in-frame only. The sample lists some 70,000 clones, about three quarters seen once, with 3% to 3.5% in the top ten. The sequenced sample was PBMCs. The receptors shown here come from a man aged 18 to 29 in good health and CMV-seronegative.

Written as DNA, the CDR3 is TGTGCCAGCAGCTTAGGGCTAGATAGGAGAGCTTTCTTT. It yields the protein CASSLGLDRRAFF. The gene calls are TRBV7-8 and TRBJ1-1; D not certain. CDR1 SGHVS and CDR2 FQNEAQ come from the germline V gene. Between the trimmed V and J ends, which lost 1 base and 10 bases, there was a span of 13 bases. CDR3 length: 13 amino acids. Complete variable domain (other parts from reference TRBV7-8 and TRBJ1-1): GAGVSQSPRYKVAKRGQDVALRCDPISGHVSLFWYQQALGQGPEFLTYFQNEAQLDKSGLPSDRFFAERPEGSVSTLKIQRTQQEDSAVYLCASSLGLDRRAFFGQGTRLTVV.

V usage is TRBV21-1 and J usage is TRBJ1-3; TRBD1 was called by the table and not checked on the DNA. TRBV21-1 is listed as a pseudogene. The CDR3 runs 14 residues. Here the CDR3 reads CASSNRTRGNTIYF. DNA of the CDR3: TGTGCCAGCAGCAACCGGACACGAGGAAACACCATATATTTT.

This clone was seen a handful of times. This chain links TRBV19 with TRBJ2-5; TRBD2 aligns across 13 bases. The germline gives CDR1 LNHDA, CDR2 SQIVND (reference sequence). Trimming removed 5 bases from V and 1 base from J; junction bases left unmatched: 4. This CDR3 contains 16 residues. The CDR3 spells CASSPRTSGGQETQYF. CDR3 in DNA: TGTGCCAGTAGTCCCCGGACTAGCGGGGGCCAAGAGACCCAGTACTTC.

A few counts support this clone. The chain combines TRBV6-4 with TRBJ2-3; TRBD2 agrees at 9 bases. V lost 4 bases to trimming and J lost 2 bases; unmatched junction nucleotides: 4. The CDR3 has 15 residues. From germline, CDR1 is MRHNA and CDR2 SNTAGT. CDR3 in amino acids: CASSASGINTDTQYF. The CDR3 nucleotides read TGTGCCAGCAGTGCTAGCGGGATTAACACAGATACGCAGTATTTT.

The chain has TRBV7-9 and TRBJ1-6, with D maybe TRBD1 (6 bases). V was clipped by 5 bases and J by 5 bases, with 10 bases between them. The CDR3 totals 14 residues. Germline-derived CDR1 and CDR2 are SEHNR and FQNEAQ (reference sequence). The CDR3 coding sequence is TGTGCCAGCAGCGCCGGGACAAATAATTCACCCCTCCACTTT. Protein product: CASSAGTNNSPLHF.

This clone was picked up a small number of times. V usage is TRBV28 and J usage is TRBJ1-1; D unclear. The CDR3 is 13 residues long. V was clipped by 6 bases and J by 2 bases, with 10 bases between them. In germline, CDR1 is MDHEN, CDR2 SYDVKM. The CDR3 reads CASSLGRNTEAFF. Here the CDR3 DNA reads TGTGCCAGCAGCCTAGGGAGAAACACTGAAGCTTTCTTT.

V usage is TRBV6-5 and J usage is TRBJ1-2, with D perhaps matching TRBD1 (5 bases). This CDR3 contains 14 residues. CDR1 and CDR2 from the germline V gene are MNHEY and SVGAGI. Between the trimmed V and J ends, which lost 5 bases and 5 bases, there was a span of 15 bases. Here the CDR3 reads CASSRTSFNYGYTF. CDR3 nucleotides: TGTGCCAGCAGTCGGACAAGCTTCAATTATGGCTACACCTTC.

This clone was seen a handful of times. The rearrangement uses TRBV2 and TRBJ1-5; 7 bases map to TRBD1. This CDR3 has 16 amino acids. Trimming removed 2 bases from V and 1 base from J; junction bases left unmatched: 5. Germline V lookup: CDR1 SNHLY, CDR2 FYNNEI. CDR3 sequence: CASSERGLGSNQPQHF. The CDR3 region has the DNA TGTGCCAGCAGTGAAAGGGGGCTCGGGAGCAATCAGCCCCAGCATTTT.

The chain is built from TRBV28 and TRBJ2-7, with D perhaps matching TRBD1 (5 bases). CDR1 MDHEN and CDR2 SYDVKM come from the germline V gene. Trimming removed 5 bases from V and 1 base from J, with 9 bases in between. The CDR3 sequence is 13 residues long. The DNA of the CDR3 is TGTGCCAGCAGTATCCAGGGTTCCTACGAGCAGTACGTC. This codes for CASSIQGSYEQYV.

The chain couples TRBV4-2 to TRBJ1-2; 8 nucleotides agree with TRBD1. The germline gives CDR1 LGHNA, CDR2 YNFKEQ. CDR3 length: 16 amino acids. V was clipped by 4 bases and J by 6 bases; unmatched bases: 13. The CDR3 here is CASSPKSTGDGDGYTF. The CDR3 DNA reads as TGTGCCAGCAGCCCGAAGTCGACAGGGGATGGGGATGGCTACACCTTC.